This section outlines one TCR beta chain sequence together with its context. CDR1 SGHTA and CDR2 FQGNSA come from the germline V gene. This CDR3 comprises 14 residues. Between the trimmed V and J ends, which lost 6 bases and 2 bases, there was a span of 12 bases. These data originate in a study of cytomegalovirus exposure and HLA in healthy donors. Amplification used 60 Vbeta primers and 13 Jbeta primers. Produced via immunoSEQ multiplex PCR; TCRdb's table is partial and in-frame only. The sample includes approximately 210,000 clones, over 80% of them seen just once. Sequenced input: PBMCs. The chain uses TRBV7-2 and TRBJ2-3; D remains ambiguous. This sequence was found in a woman aged 50 to 60 in good health and CMV-seropositive. The CDR3 is CASSTMGNTDTQYF. The CDR3 nucleotides read TGTGCCAGCAGTACAATGGGCAACACAGATACGCAGTATTTT.